This record looks at one T cell receptor (beta chain) sequence and its context. Its antigen is not identified. Genes and germline are mouse. The read terminates 1 residue before the CDR3 end, so the remaining end is supplied by the germline J gene. The source of the sample is a study of tissue T cells after allogeneic stem cell transplantation. Overall study results and limits: Within patients, tissue anatomy strongly shaped TCR repertoire composition. In patients and mice, blood and spleen missed much of tissue repertoire.

Clones were sequenced by immunoSEQ multiplex PCR, and TCRdb holds only the in-frame ones, with some missing. The table has about 3,100 clones, approximately 48% seen once. The CDR3 consists of 13 residues. The germline gives CDR1 KGHTA, CDR2 FQNQQP. Time point specified: mouse harvest day 14 after allogeneic transplant. Tail vein injection delivered 10^7 T-cell-depleted bone marrow cells and 10^6 splenic CD5+ T cells. B6 (H2b) cells into BALB/c (H2d) mice; tissues taken at day 7 or 14. The receptor was isolated from a female BALB/c mouse given C57BL/6 T cells with graft-versus-host disease after an allogeneic hematopoietic cell transplant. The sample was gut tissue. The chain couples TRBV23 to TRBJ1-5; TRBD1, as called in the table, went unchecked against the DNA. The covered CDR3 bases are TGCTCCAGCAGTAGACAGGGATACCAGGCTCCGCTT. It specifies CSSSRQGYQAPL. The full CDR3 is CSSSRQGYQAPLF.